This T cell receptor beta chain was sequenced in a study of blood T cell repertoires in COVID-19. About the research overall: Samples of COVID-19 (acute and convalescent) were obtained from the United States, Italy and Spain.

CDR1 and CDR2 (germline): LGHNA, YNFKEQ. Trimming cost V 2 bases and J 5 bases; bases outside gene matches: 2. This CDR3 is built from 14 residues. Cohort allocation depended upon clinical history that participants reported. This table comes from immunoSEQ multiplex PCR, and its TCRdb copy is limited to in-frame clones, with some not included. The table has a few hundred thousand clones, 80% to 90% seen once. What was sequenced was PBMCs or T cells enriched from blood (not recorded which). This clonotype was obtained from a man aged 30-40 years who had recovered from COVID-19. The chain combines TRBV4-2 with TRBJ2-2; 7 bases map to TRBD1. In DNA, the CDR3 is TGTGCCAGCAGCCAACCGGACAGGACCGGGGAGCTGTTTTTT. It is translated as CASSQPDRTGELFF.